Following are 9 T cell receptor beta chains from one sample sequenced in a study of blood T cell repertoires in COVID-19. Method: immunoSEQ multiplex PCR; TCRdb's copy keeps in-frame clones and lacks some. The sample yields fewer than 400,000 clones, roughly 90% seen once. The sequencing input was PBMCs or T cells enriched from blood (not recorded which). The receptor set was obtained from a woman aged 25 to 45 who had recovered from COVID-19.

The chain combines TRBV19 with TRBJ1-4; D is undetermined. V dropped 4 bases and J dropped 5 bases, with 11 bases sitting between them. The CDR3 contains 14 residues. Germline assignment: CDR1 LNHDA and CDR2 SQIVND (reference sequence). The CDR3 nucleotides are TGTGCCAGTAGTACCGGGGAGGGCAATGAAAAACTGTTTTTT. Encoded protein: CASSTGEGNEKLFF.

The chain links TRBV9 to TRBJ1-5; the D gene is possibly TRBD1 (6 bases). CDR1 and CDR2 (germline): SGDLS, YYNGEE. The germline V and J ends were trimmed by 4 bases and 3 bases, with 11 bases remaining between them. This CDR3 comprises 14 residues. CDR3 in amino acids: CASSSGTPNQPQHF. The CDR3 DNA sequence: TGTGCCAGCAGCTCCGGGACACCCAATCAGCCCCAGCATTTT.

CDR3 nucleotide sequence: TGTGCCACCAGTAGTGCGGGGGGCCGGACAGATACGCAGTATTTT. This encodes CATSSAGGRTDTQYF. V and J are TRBV24-1 and TRBJ2-3; 8 nucleotides agree with TRBD2. The CDR3 is 15 residues long. Unmatched junction bases numbered 7, after V lost 6 bases and J lost 3 bases. Looked up from germline, CDR1 is KGHDR and CDR2 is SFDVKD.

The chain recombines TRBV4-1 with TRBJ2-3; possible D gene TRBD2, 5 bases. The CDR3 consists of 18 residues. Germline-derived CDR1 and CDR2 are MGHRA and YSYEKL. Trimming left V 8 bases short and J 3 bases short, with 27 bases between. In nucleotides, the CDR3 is TGCGCCAGCCGGTCGTATAGTTTTGGGAGCGTAGTTACAGATACGCAGTATTTT. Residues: CASRSYSFGSVVTDTQYF.

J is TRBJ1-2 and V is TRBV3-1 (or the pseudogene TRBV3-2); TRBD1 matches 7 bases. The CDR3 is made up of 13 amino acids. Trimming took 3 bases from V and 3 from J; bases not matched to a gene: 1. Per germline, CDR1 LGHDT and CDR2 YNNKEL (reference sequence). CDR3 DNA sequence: TGTGCCAGCAGCCATGACAGGGACTATGGCTACACCTTC. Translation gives CASSHDRDYGYTF.

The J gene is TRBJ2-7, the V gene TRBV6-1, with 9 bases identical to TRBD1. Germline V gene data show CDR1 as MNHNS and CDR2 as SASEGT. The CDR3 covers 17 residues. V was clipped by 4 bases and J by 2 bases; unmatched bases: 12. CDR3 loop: CASSAYNRGRPTYEQYF. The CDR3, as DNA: TGTGCCAGCAGTGCCTATAACAGGGGGCGCCCCACCTACGAGCAGTACTTC.

The CDR3 loop is CASSSGSQNTIYF. Written as DNA, the CDR3 is TGTGCCAGCAGCTCAGGGTCCCAAAACACCATATATTTT. J is TRBJ1-3 and V is TRBV7-2; TRBD1 is a possible D gene (5 bases). CDR1 and CDR2 (germline): SGHTA, FQGNSA. The CDR3 has 13 amino acids. V lost 4 bases to trimming and J lost 6 bases, with 10 bases between them.

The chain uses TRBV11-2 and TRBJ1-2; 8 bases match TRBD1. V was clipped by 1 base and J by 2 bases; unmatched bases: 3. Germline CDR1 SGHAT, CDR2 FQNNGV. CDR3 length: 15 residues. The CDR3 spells CASSLGWDRNYGYTF. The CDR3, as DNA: TGTGCCAGCAGCTTAGGTTGGGACAGGAACTATGGCTACACCTTC.

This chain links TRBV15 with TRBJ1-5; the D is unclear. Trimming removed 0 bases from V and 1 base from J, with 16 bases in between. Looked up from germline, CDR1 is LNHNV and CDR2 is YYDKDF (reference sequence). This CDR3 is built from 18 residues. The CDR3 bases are TGTGCCACCAGCAGAGATTTCGTGGCGGGCCGAAGCAATCAGCCCCAGCATTTT. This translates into CATSRDFVAGRSNQPQHF.